This T cell receptor (beta chain) stems from a study of cytomegalovirus exposure and HLA in healthy donors. General study points: Later work associated roughly 17,000 TCR beta sequences with HLA alleles at 0.05 false discovery rate. Researchers reported in a later analysis that a missense DCLRE1C variant was tied to TCR beta V- and J-gene trimming. Prior analysis indicated that the majority of TCR beta V segments exhibited productivity approximately 87% or approximately 30% of the time.

The germline gives CDR1 SGHNT, CDR2 YENEEA. V lost 8 bases to trimming and J lost 2 bases, with 7 bases between them. CDR3 length equals 13 residues. As for this clone: As yet, its antigen is unknown.

Researchers ran the PCR with 60 Vbeta and 13 Jbeta primers. Profiled with immunoSEQ multiplex PCR; TCRdb holds only in-frame clones, not every one. The table lists 150,000 to 200,000 clones. The V gene is TRBV11-3, the J gene TRBJ1-6; the D is unclear. Sequenced material: PBMCs. The receptor was isolated from a man between 25 and 39 years old in good health and CMV-seronegative. For the CDR3, the DNA is TGTGCCAGCTCCTTAACCTATAATTCACCCCTCCACTTT. Translation: CASSLTYNSPLHF.